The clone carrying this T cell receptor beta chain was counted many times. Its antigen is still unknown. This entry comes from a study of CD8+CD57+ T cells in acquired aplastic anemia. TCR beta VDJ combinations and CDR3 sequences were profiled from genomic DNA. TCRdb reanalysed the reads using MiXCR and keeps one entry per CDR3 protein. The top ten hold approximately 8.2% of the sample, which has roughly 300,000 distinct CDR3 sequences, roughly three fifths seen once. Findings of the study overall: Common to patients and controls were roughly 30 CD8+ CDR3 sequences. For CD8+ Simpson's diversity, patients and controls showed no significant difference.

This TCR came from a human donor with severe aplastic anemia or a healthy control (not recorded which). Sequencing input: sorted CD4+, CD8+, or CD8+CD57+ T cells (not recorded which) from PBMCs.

The CDR3 loop is CAWSPAYEQYF. CDR3 nucleotides: TGTGCCTGGAGTCCAGCCTACGAGCAGTACTTC. The V and J genes are TRBV30 and TRBJ2-7; no clear D gene. This CDR3 has 11 residues. V was clipped by 2 bases and J by 2 bases, with 4 bases between them. Germline V lookup: CDR1 GTSNPN, CDR2 SVGIG (reference sequence).